These T cell receptor beta chains were read from a single sample in a study of patients and donors after allogeneic stem cell transplantation. TCRdb reanalysed the RT-PCR reads using MiXCR and keeps one entry per CDR3 protein. The sample lists approximately 200,000 distinct CDR3 sequences, about 40% occurring once. The sequenced sample consisted of blood, either unsorted or a sorted T cell fraction (not recorded which). The receptor source for this set is a human donor who was either an allogeneic HSCT recipient or a stem cell or donor lymphocyte infusion donor (not recorded which). It is not recorded whose cells these are; they may come from a transplant donor. CDR3s include the opening cysteine and the closing phenylalanine or tryptophan. The order of the fields is clone size, D gene, V gene, J gene, CDR3 protein, CDR3 DNA. A D gene is named only where the DNA matches it firmly. Clone size is stated in some rows and not others, as once, few, many or a class when expanded.

clone_size: .; d_call: .; v_call: TRBV5-1; j_call: TRBJ1-1; cdr3_aa: CASSFSPGQLEAFF; cdr3_nt: TGCGCCAGCAGCTTCTCGCCCGGACAGCTGGAAGCTTTCTTT
clone_size: .; d_call: .; v_call: TRBV20-1; j_call: TRBJ1-5; cdr3_aa: CSRAGRRGQPQHF; cdr3_nt: TGCAGTCGGGCGGGGCGTCGGGGTCAGCCCCAGCATTTT
clone_size: once; d_call: .; v_call: TRBV4-3; j_call: TRBJ2-3; cdr3_aa: CASSQDWRERPDTQYF; cdr3_nt: TGCGCCAGCAGCCAAGATTGGCGGGAACGCCCAGATACGCAGTATTTT
clone_size: once; d_call: .; v_call: TRBV7-9; j_call: TRBJ2-7; cdr3_aa: CASSLGKNYYEQYF; cdr3_nt: TGTGCCAGCAGCTTAGGCAAAAATTACTACGAGCAGTACTTC
clone_size: .; d_call: .; v_call: TRBV4-3; j_call: TRBJ2-5; cdr3_aa: CASSQDQAGETQYF; cdr3_nt: TGCGCCAGCAGCCAAGATCAAGCTGGGGAGACCCAGTACTTC
clone_size: .; d_call: .; v_call: TRBV20-1; j_call: TRBJ2-7; cdr3_aa: CSASVGAYEQYF; cdr3_nt: TGCAGTGCTAGCGTGGGAGCCTACGAGCAGTACTTC
clone_size: .; d_call: .; v_call: TRBV6-5; j_call: TRBJ1-5; cdr3_aa: CASSSGGLGNQPQHF; cdr3_nt: TGTGCCAGCAGTTCGGGAGGGTTGGGCAATCAGCCCCAGCATTTT
clone_size: .; d_call: .; v_call: TRBV6-6; j_call: TRBJ1-6; cdr3_aa: CASSRHREGNSPLHF; cdr3_nt: TGTGCCAGCAGTCGCCACAGGGAAGGCAATTCACCCCTCCACTTT
clone_size: .; d_call: TRBD2; v_call: TRBV24-1; j_call: TRBJ2-1; cdr3_aa: CATSGAGEYNEQFF; cdr3_nt: TGTGCCACCAGTGGGGCGGGAGAGTACAATGAGCAGTTCTTC
clone_size: .; d_call: .; v_call: TRBV10-3; j_call: TRBJ2-1; cdr3_aa: CAISDLLSYNEQFF; cdr3_nt: TGTGCCATCAGTGACTTATTGTCCTACAATGAGCAGTTCTTC
clone_size: .; d_call: .; v_call: TRBV29-1; j_call: TRBJ1-4; cdr3_aa: CSVEEDGLFF; cdr3_nt: TGCAGCGTTGAGGAAGATGGACTGTTTTTT
clone_size: .; d_call: TRBD1; v_call: TRBV7-9; j_call: TRBJ2-5; cdr3_aa: CASSTRDRGAQETQYF; cdr3_nt: TGTGCCAGCAGCACCCGAGACAGGGGGGCACAAGAGACCCAGTACTTC
clone_size: .; d_call: TRBD1; v_call: TRBV6-2/TRBV6-3; j_call: TRBJ2-1; cdr3_aa: CASSWDRQFQFF; cdr3_nt: TGTGCCAGCAGTTGGGACAGGCAATTTCAGTTCTTC
clone_size: few; d_call: .; v_call: TRBV6-2/TRBV6-3; j_call: TRBJ1-1; cdr3_aa: CASKEGSGTEAFF; cdr3_nt: TGTGCCAGCAAAGAGGGGTCCGGGACTGAAGCTTTCTTT
clone_size: once; d_call: .; v_call: TRBV7-2; j_call: TRBJ1-1; cdr3_aa: CASSLDGRPIIEAFF; cdr3_nt: TGTGCCAGCAGCTTAGACGGCAGGCCCATCATTGAAGCTTTCTTT
clone_size: .; d_call: .; v_call: TRBV7-9; j_call: TRBJ1-1; cdr3_aa: CASSLDLRATEAFF; cdr3_nt: TGTGCCAGCAGCTTAGACTTGCGGGCCACTGAAGCTTTCTTT
clone_size: .; d_call: .; v_call: TRBV24-1; j_call: TRBJ2-1; cdr3_aa: CATSDSGLRDNEQFF; cdr3_nt: TGTGCCACCAGTGACTCGGGACTCAGAGACAATGAGCAGTTCTTC
clone_size: few; d_call: TRBD1; v_call: TRBV6-6; j_call: TRBJ1-2; cdr3_aa: CASSPTGDGYTF; cdr3_nt: TGTGCCAGCAGTCCGACAGGGGACGGCTACACCTTC
clone_size: .; d_call: TRBD2; v_call: TRBV27; j_call: TRBJ2-5; cdr3_aa: CASSLGLAGEKTQYF; cdr3_nt: TGTGCCAGCAGTTTGGGACTAGCGGGAGAAAAGACCCAGTACTTC
clone_size: .; d_call: TRBD1; v_call: TRBV4-3; j_call: TRBJ1-4; cdr3_aa: CASSQVTGNEKLFF; cdr3_nt: TGCGCCAGCAGCCAAGTGACAGGGAATGAAAAACTGTTTTTT
clone_size: .; d_call: .; v_call: TRBV5-1; j_call: TRBJ2-7; cdr3_aa: CASSLTVAYEQYF; cdr3_nt: TGCGCCAGCAGCTTGACAGTTGCCTACGAGCAGTACTTC
clone_size: once; d_call: .; v_call: TRBV2; j_call: TRBJ2-2; cdr3_aa: CASSVVSQNTGELFF; cdr3_nt: TGTGCCAGCAGCGTGGTTTCTCAGAACACCGGGGAGCTGTTTTTT
clone_size: .; d_call: TRBD2; v_call: TRBV24-1; j_call: TRBJ2-4; cdr3_aa: CATSDRLAGVKLAKNIQYF; cdr3_nt: TGTGCCACCAGTGATAGACTAGCGGGAGTCAAGCTAGCCAAAAACATTCAGTACTTC
clone_size: .; d_call: TRBD2; v_call: TRBV6-4; j_call: TRBJ2-1; cdr3_aa: CARLAASPGSYNEQFF; cdr3_nt: TGTGCCAGACTAGCGGCTTCCCCAGGCTCCTACAATGAGCAGTTCTTC
clone_size: .; d_call: .; v_call: TRBV2; j_call: TRBJ1-5; cdr3_aa: CASSDLGAASNQPQHF; cdr3_nt: TGTGCCAGCAGTGACCTCGGGGCAGCAAGCAATCAGCCCCAGCATTTT
clone_size: .; d_call: TRBD1; v_call: TRBV4-3; j_call: TRBJ1-1; cdr3_aa: CASSPHAGTDLNTEAFF; cdr3_nt: TGCGCCAGCAGCCCTCACGCAGGGACAGACCTGAACACTGAAGCTTTCTTT
clone_size: .; d_call: .; v_call: TRBV12-3/TRBV12-4; j_call: TRBJ2-1; cdr3_aa: CASSLREEYNEQFF; cdr3_nt: TGTGCCAGCAGTTTAAGGGAGGAGTACAATGAGCAGTTCTTC
clone_size: .; d_call: .; v_call: TRBV13; j_call: TRBJ1-5; cdr3_aa: CASSPRDQPQHF; cdr3_nt: TGTGCCAGCAGCCCCCGGGATCAGCCCCAGCATTTT
clone_size: .; d_call: .; v_call: TRBV4-3; j_call: TRBJ1-2; cdr3_aa: CASSQEMGSYGYTF; cdr3_nt: TGCGCCAGCAGCCAAGAGATGGGAAGCTATGGCTACACCTTC
clone_size: once; d_call: TRBD2; v_call: TRBV11-2; j_call: TRBJ2-1; cdr3_aa: CASSFPTSGNVPNEQFF; cdr3_nt: TGTGCCAGCAGCTTTCCGACTAGCGGGAACGTTCCCAATGAGCAGTTCTTC
clone_size: .; d_call: TRBD1; v_call: TRBV24-1; j_call: TRBJ2-6; cdr3_aa: CATSDGQGTPGANVLTF; cdr3_nt: TGTGCCACCAGTGACGGACAGGGAACTCCCGGGGCCAACGTCCTGACTTTC
clone_size: .; d_call: .; v_call: TRBV18; j_call: TRBJ2-1; cdr3_aa: CASSVTGPSSYNEQFF; cdr3_nt: TGTGCCAGCTCAGTTACAGGGCCAAGCTCCTACAATGAGCAGTTCTTC
clone_size: .; d_call: .; v_call: TRBV7-9; j_call: TRBJ2-5; cdr3_aa: CASSLGWTDPQETQYF; cdr3_nt: TGTGCCAGCAGCTTAGGGTGGACAGACCCACAAGAGACCCAGTACTTC
clone_size: .; d_call: .; v_call: TRBV6-5; j_call: TRBJ2-1; cdr3_aa: CASSPLGPRNNEQFF; cdr3_nt: TGTGCCAGCAGTCCACTGGGCCCTAGAAACAATGAGCAGTTCTTC
clone_size: .; d_call: .; v_call: TRBV15; j_call: TRBJ2-7; cdr3_aa: CATSRERDPTYEQYF; cdr3_nt: TGTGCCACCAGCAGAGAAAGGGACCCAACCTACGAGCAGTACTTC
clone_size: .; d_call: TRBD1; v_call: TRBV6-5; j_call: TRBJ1-1; cdr3_aa: CASSSYTGEKTEAFF; cdr3_nt: TGTGCCAGCAGTTCGTACACAGGGGAGAAGACTGAAGCTTTCTTT
clone_size: .; d_call: .; v_call: TRBV29-1; j_call: TRBJ2-7; cdr3_aa: CSVLWASQPISSYEQYF; cdr3_nt: TGCAGCGTACTTTGGGCTAGTCAACCCATCAGCTCCTACGAGCAGTACTTC
clone_size: few; d_call: TRBD1; v_call: TRBV9; j_call: TRBJ1-3; cdr3_aa: CASSVATGGDTIYF; cdr3_nt: TGTGCCAGCAGCGTAGCTACAGGGGGAGACACCATATATTTT
clone_size: .; d_call: TRBD1; v_call: TRBV5-6; j_call: TRBJ1-2; cdr3_aa: CASSSKIGTGPFYGYTF; cdr3_nt: TGTGCCAGCAGCTCAAAGATCGGGACAGGGCCCTTCTATGGCTACACCTTC
clone_size: .; d_call: .; v_call: TRBV20-1; j_call: TRBJ2-7; cdr3_aa: CSARARDSYYEQYF; cdr3_nt: TGCAGTGCTAGAGCAAGGGACTCATATTACGAGCAGTACTTC
clone_size: .; d_call: .; v_call: TRBV2; j_call: TRBJ1-4; cdr3_aa: CASSVTGLGNEKLFF; cdr3_nt: TGTGCCAGCAGTGTCACAGGGTTGGGCAATGAAAAACTGTTTTTT
clone_size: once; d_call: TRBD1; v_call: TRBV6-1; j_call: TRBJ2-1; cdr3_aa: CASSRQGVNEQFF; cdr3_nt: TGTGCCAGCAGTAGACAGGGGGTGAATGAGCAGTTCTTC
clone_size: .; d_call: .; v_call: TRBV12-3/TRBV12-4; j_call: TRBJ2-5; cdr3_aa: CASSFRGVLQETQYF; cdr3_nt: TGTGCCAGCAGCTTCAGGGGGGTTCTGCAAGAGACCCAGTACTTC